The next 23 T cell receptor beta chains were all read from a single sample in a study of T cell responses to AZD1222 COVID-19 vaccine. Method: immunoSEQ multiplex PCR; TCRdb's copy keeps in-frame clones and lacks some. The sample includes approximately 44,000 clones, 80% seen only once; the top ten take 3.5% to 5%. The sample consisted of peripheral blood, taken on day 0 of AZD1222 vaccination. These receptor sequences come from an adult in good health.

The chain's CDR3 is CASSPTLGFRYNEQFF. The CDR3 region has the DNA TGTGCCAGCAGTCCGACCCTCGGCTTTCGCTACAATGAGCAGTTCTTC. This chain uses TRBV28 with TRBJ2-1; the D is unclear. The CDR3 loop spans 16 amino acids. In germline, CDR1 is MDHEN, CDR2 SYDVKM. Trimming pared 5 bases from V and 3 bases from J, leaving 17 bases between.

V gene TRBV4-1 combines with J gene TRBJ2-2; 7 bases are shared with TRBD2. V was clipped by 1 base and J by 0 bases; unmatched bases: 8. From germline, CDR1 is MGHRA and CDR2 YSYEKL. CDR3 size: 18 residues. The CDR3 here is CASSQVNSGRANTGELFF. The CDR3 coding sequence is TGCGCCAGCAGCCAAGTAAATAGCGGGCGCGCGAACACCGGGGAGCTGTTTTTT.

In its sample, this clone was seen a few times. The V call is TRBV12-5, the J call TRBJ2-3; D perhaps matches TRBD2 (6 bases). This CDR3 region has 15 residues. Deletions cut 0 bases from V and 5 bases from J, with 12 bases between. Germline V CDR1 and CDR2: LGHNT, FRNRAP. The CDR3 sequence is CASGLVRGWIDTQYF. The CDR3 DNA reads as TGTGCTAGTGGTTTGGTCCGGGGGTGGATAGATACGCAGTATTTT.

The chain uses TRBV28 and TRBJ1-4, with D hard to call. The V gene lost 5 bases and the J gene lost 8 bases, with 15 bases spanning the gap. CDR1 is MDHEN and CDR2 is SYDVKM in the germline V gene. The CDR3 totals 14 residues. The CDR3 here is CASSRIPPQEKLFF. The CDR3, as DNA: TGTGCCAGCAGTCGGATCCCGCCCCAGGAAAAACTGTTTTTT.

The chain has TRBV6-6 and TRBJ1-1; D ambiguous. Between the trimmed V and J ends, which lost 8 bases and 7 bases, there was a span of 14 bases. CDR1 is MNHNY and CDR2 is SVGAGI in the germline V gene (reference sequence). The CDR3 has 12 amino acids. The CDR3 region is CASHRPAGEAFF. CDR3 in DNA: TGTGCCAGCCATCGCCCAGCGGGTGAAGCTTTCTTT.

The sample holds a few counts of this clone. The chain uses TRBV7-9 and TRBJ2-2; D may match TRBD1 or TRBD2 (5 bases each). V lost 1 base and J 4 bases, leaving 19 bases between the germline ends. The CDR3 spans 18 residues. CDR1 SEHNR and CDR2 FQNEAQ come from the germline V gene (reference sequence). CDR3 region: CASSLDLSALGTTGELFF. DNA of the CDR3: TGTGCCAGCAGCTTAGATTTGTCCGCCCTGGGGACCACCGGGGAGCTGTTTTTT.

The chain recombines TRBV28 with TRBJ1-6, with D uncertain. Germline assignment: CDR1 MDHEN and CDR2 SYDVKM. CDR3 length: 13 residues. Trimming removed 6 bases from V and 6 bases from J, with 9 bases in between. The CDR3 DNA is TGTGCCAGCAGGCCGGGGTTTAATTCACCCCTCCACTTT. This translates into CASRPGFNSPLHF.

This chain joins TRBV6-1 and TRBJ2-2; 8 bases agree with TRBD1. J lost 6 bases, V lost 5 bases, and 8 bases had no gene match. The CDR3 covers 15 residues. Looked up from germline, CDR1 is MNHNS and CDR2 is SASEGT. CDR3 sequence (DNA): TGTGCCAGCAGTCGGGACAGGCCGGGTTCCGGGGAGCTGTTTTTT. Residues: CASSRDRPGSGELFF.

This rearrangement joins TRBV28 to TRBJ1-2, with D unresolved. Germline assignment: CDR1 MDHEN and CDR2 SYDVKM. This CDR3 has 14 residues. V was clipped by 6 bases and J by 4 bases, with 15 bases between them. Here the CDR3 reads CASSSSDSSYGYTF. For the CDR3, the DNA is TGTGCCAGCAGCTCCTCCGACTCATCCTATGGCTACACCTTC.

The J gene is TRBJ1-1, the V gene TRBV6-1; no clear D. V shed 3 bases and J shed 4 bases, with 6 bases lying between them. The germline V gene encodes CDR1 MNHNS and CDR2 SASEGT. CDR3 length equals 12 residues. The CDR3 sequence is CASSETLTEAFF. In DNA, the CDR3 is TGTGCCAGCAGTGAGACCCTCACTGAAGCTTTCTTT.

The J gene is TRBJ1-4, the V gene TRBV28, with TRBD1 matching over 12 bases. The length of the CDR3 is 19 residues. The V gene end was trimmed by 3 bases and the J gene end by 7 bases; junction bases not matched to a gene: 15. Germline V lookup: CDR1 MDHEN, CDR2 SYDVKM. In DNA, the CDR3 is TGTGCCAGCAGTTTTCGCGGGACAGGGGGCAACGGTGGTGGTGAAAAACTGTTTTTT. As protein: CASSFRGTGGNGGGEKLFF.

The chain combines TRBV13 with TRBJ2-3; 12 bases fit TRBD2. V shed 4 bases, J shed 0 bases, and the junction held 17 bases outside the gene matches. The CDR3 loop spans 21 amino acids. Germline values: CDR1 PRHDT, CDR2 FYEKMQ (reference sequence). The CDR3 sequence is CASSSSAGTSGGTTSTDTQYF. The DNA for the CDR3 is TGTGCCAGCAGCTCCTCCGCCGGCACTAGCGGGGGGACGACTAGCACAGATACGCAGTATTTT.

As DNA, the CDR3 is TGTGCCAGCAGCAACAGGGGCGAGCAGTACTTC. Its protein product is CASSNRGEQYF. The V gene is TRBV11-2, the J gene TRBJ2-7, with TRBD1 matching 7 bases. Germline CDR1 and CDR2: SGHAT and FQNNGV. This CDR3 comprises 11 residues. The V gene end was trimmed by 5 bases and the J gene end by 6 bases; junction bases not matched to a gene: 1. Variable domain in full (rest from reference TRBV11-2 and TRBJ2-7): EAGVAQSPRYKIIEKRQSVAFWCNPISGHATLYWYQQILGQGPKLLIQFQNNGVVDDSQLPKDRFSAERLKGVDSTLKIQPAKLEDSAVYLCASSNRGEQYFGPGTRLTVT.

The V call is TRBV2, the J call TRBJ1-5; D possibly corresponds to TRBD1 (6 bases). With 4 bases removed from V and 6 bases from J, the gap between germline ends came to 16 bases. The CDR3 has 15 residues. Germline V gives CDR1 SNHLY, CDR2 FYNNEI. The CDR3 nucleotides are TGTGCCAGCAGTGGTCCGAGGGGGGATCGTCAGCCCCAGCATTTT. Its translation: CASSGPRGDRQPQHF.

Comments on this clone: Germline is not matched at one junction end, which may reflect a read error. V usage is TRBV7-2 and J usage is TRBJ2-5; 7 bases match TRBD1. Germline CDR1 reads SGHTA; CDR2 reads FQGNSA. CDR3 length: 12 amino acids. The CDR3 coding sequence is TGTGCCAGCAGCGCCCAGGGGGTCCAGTATAACTTC. As protein: CASSAQGVQYNF.

The gene calls are TRBV28 and TRBJ2-4; no firm D call. Trimming took 7 bases from V and 0 from J, leaving 10 bases between them. The CDR3 is 14 amino acids. In germline, CDR1 is MDHEN, CDR2 SYDVKM. CDR3: CASTPILAKNIQYF. The CDR3 DNA sequence: TGTGCCAGCACCCCCATTTTAGCCAAAAACATTCAGTACTTC. The full variable domain, in which reference TRBV28 and TRBJ2-4 provide the parts outside the CDR3, is DVKVTQSSRYLVKRTGEKVFLECVQDMDHENMFWYRQDPGLGLRLIYFSYDVKMKEKGDIPEGYSVSREKKERFSLILESASTNQTSMYLCASTPILAKNIQYFGAGTRLSVL.

V usage is TRBV6-5 and J usage is TRBJ1-2, with D possibly being TRBD1 (6 bases). V gave up 8 bases and J gave up 2 bases, with 9 bases separating them. The CDR3 spans 12 residues. The V gene's germline CDR1 is MNHEY and CDR2 SVGAGI. CDR3 nucleotide sequence: TGTGCCAGCCGACAGGAGAACTATGGCTACACCTTC. This codes for CASRQENYGYTF.

The chain recombines TRBV7-2 with TRBJ1-2, with no clear D. Looked up from germline, CDR1 is SGHTA and CDR2 is FQGNSA. V gave up 1 base and J gave up 2 bases, with 17 bases separating them. The CDR3 length is 17 residues. The DNA for the CDR3 is TGTGCCAGCAGCTTAGAGGTTCCAGTCCCGGCGAACTATGGCTACACCTTC. As protein: CASSLEVPVPANYGYTF. The complete variable domain, with remaining parts taken from reference TRBV7-2 and TRBJ1-2, reads GAGVSQSPSNKVTEKGKDVELRCDPISGHTALYWYRQSLGQGLEFLIYFQGNSAPDKSGLPSDRFSAERTGGSVSTLTIQRTQQEDSAVYLCASSLEVPVPANYGYTFGSGTRLTVV.

This clone is a singleton in its sample. The chain uses TRBV2 and TRBJ2-5; 9 nucleotides line up with TRBD2. The CDR3 length is 14 residues. J was trimmed by 4 bases and V by 4 bases; bases with no gene match: 4. Germline V gene data show CDR1 as SNHLY and CDR2 as FYNNEI. DNA for the CDR3: TGTGCCAGCAGTGGCGGGGGGGCGGCAGAGACCCAGTACTTC. It encodes CASSGGGAAETQYF.

V gene TRBV4-1 combines with J gene TRBJ2-2, with D possibly TRBD2 on 6 matching bases. This CDR3 is 17 amino acids long. Trimming pared 0 bases from V and 6 bases from J, leaving 17 bases between. CDR1 and CDR2 from the germline V gene are MGHRA and YSYEKL. CDR3 DNA sequence: TGCGCCAGCAGCCAAGATCTGGCCCGACTAGTGTCCGGGGAGCTGTTTTTT. It codes for CASSQDLARLVSGELFF.

This clone was seen a few times. The chain is built from TRBV4-2 and TRBJ1-2; tentatively, D is TRBD1 (5 bases). With 9 bases removed from V and 4 bases from J, the gap between germline ends came to 9 bases. The CDR3 contains 11 residues. Germline CDR1 reads LGHNA; CDR2 reads YNFKEQ. The CDR3 loop reads CASRGLYGYTF. The CDR3 DNA reads as TGTGCCAGTCGGGGACTCTATGGCTACACCTTC.

V usage is TRBV19 and J usage is TRBJ2-1; possibly TRBD1 for D (6 bases). This CDR3 is 18 amino acids long. CDR1 is LNHDA, CDR2 SQIVND, per germline (reference sequence). V was shortened by 5 bases and J by 5 bases, with 25 bases between the two germline ends. The CDR3 nucleotides read TGTGCCAGTAGTCCCTTCCTGCAGGGGACCTCAGGGGACAATGAGCAGTTCTTC. Translated, it gives CASSPFLQGTSGDNEQFF.

J is TRBJ1-3 and V is TRBV11-2, with D perhaps TRBD1 (5 bases). Germline V lookup: CDR1 SGHAT, CDR2 FQNNGV. V gave up 1 base and J gave up 2 bases, with 15 bases separating them. This CDR3 has 17 amino acids. The CDR3 region is CASSLVLTASPGNTIYF. CDR3 nucleotide sequence: TGTGCCAGCAGCTTAGTGCTGACAGCTTCCCCTGGAAACACCATATATTTT.